This TCR beta chain was sequenced in a study of blood T cell repertoires in COVID-19. TCRdb's copy holds only in-frame clones and misses some; the assay was immunoSEQ multiplex PCR. The data show 140,000 to 150,000 clones, around 81% seen once. Trimming pared 6 bases from V and 1 base from J, leaving 16 bases between. CDR1 is SGHVS and CDR2 is FQNEAQ in the germline V gene. The CDR3 loop spans 16 amino acids. The source material was peripheral blood. The sequence was collected from a human donor with acute or convalescent COVID-19. The donor label of this sample is uncertain. This chain uses TRBV7-8 with TRBJ1-5, with D perhaps TRBD1 (6 bases). As DNA, the CDR3 is TGTGCCAGCAGACCCGAGGGGGGGATAAGCAATCAGCCCCAGCATTTT. Its translation: CASRPEGGISNQPQHF.